This T cell receptor beta chain was identified in a study of beta chain features in type 1 diabetes. General study results and limits: Moderate yet significant TCRB CDR3 shortening was seen in Type 1 diabetes patients in all four CD4+ subsets.

Markers CD45RO/CCR7/CD25/CD127/CD95/CD27 served to sort CD4+ naive, central memory, regulatory and stem cell-like memory cells. Expressed TCRB transcripts were sequenced because the isolated RNA had all been reverse transcribed beforehand. Sequenced naive, central memory and regulatory T cell samples produced an average of around 3.9 million reads. Assay: immunoSEQ multiplex PCR; the TCRdb copy retains only in-frame clones and omits some. This table has 970,000 or so clones, about 17% appearing once. This clone has only a few counts. Its specificity is not known. The CDR3 loop spans 16 amino acids. After removal of 0 bases from V and 4 bases from J, the junction contained 7 bases not matched to a gene. CDR1 is LNHNV and CDR2 is YYDKDF in the germline V gene (reference sequence).

Sequencing was performed on naive CD4+ T cells from blood. V usage is TRBV15 and J usage is TRBJ2-7; 9 positions match TRBD2. This clonotype was obtained from a woman younger than 35 in good health. The CDR3 protein is CATSRDSLAGSYEQYF. The CDR3 nucleotides read TGTGCCACCAGCAGAGATTCCCTAGCGGGATCGTACGAGCAGTACTTC.